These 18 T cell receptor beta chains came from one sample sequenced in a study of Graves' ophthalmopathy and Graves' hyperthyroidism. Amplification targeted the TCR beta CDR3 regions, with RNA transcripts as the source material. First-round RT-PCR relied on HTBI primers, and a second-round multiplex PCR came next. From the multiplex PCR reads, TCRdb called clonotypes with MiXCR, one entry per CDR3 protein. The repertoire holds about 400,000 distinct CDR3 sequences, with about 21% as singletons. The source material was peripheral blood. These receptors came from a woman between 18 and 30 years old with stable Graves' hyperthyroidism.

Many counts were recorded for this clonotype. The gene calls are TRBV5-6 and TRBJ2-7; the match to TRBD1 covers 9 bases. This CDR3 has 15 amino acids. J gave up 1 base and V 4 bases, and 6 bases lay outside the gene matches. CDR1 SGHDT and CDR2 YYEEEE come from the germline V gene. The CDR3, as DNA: TGTGCCAGCAGCCAAGGACAGGGGAGGTCCTACGAGCAGTACTTC. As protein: CASSQGQGRSYEQYF.

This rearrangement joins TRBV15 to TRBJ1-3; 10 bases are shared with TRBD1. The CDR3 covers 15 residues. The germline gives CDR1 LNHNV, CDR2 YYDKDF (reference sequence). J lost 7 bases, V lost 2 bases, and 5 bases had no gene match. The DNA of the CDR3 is TGTGCCACCAGCAGATCACCGGGACAGGGGAACACCATATATTTT. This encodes CATSRSPGQGNTIYF.

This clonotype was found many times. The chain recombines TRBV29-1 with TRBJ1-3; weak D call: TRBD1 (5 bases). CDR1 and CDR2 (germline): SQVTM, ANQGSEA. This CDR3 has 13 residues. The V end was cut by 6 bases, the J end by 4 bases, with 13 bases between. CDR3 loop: CSVSGTNGNTIYF. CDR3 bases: TGCAGCGTAAGCGGGACCAACGGAAACACCATATATTTT.

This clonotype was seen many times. The CDR3 DNA reads TGTGCCAGCAGTTCCGGACAGGGGTTGGTTGGCTATGGCTACACCTTC. Protein sequence: CASSSGQGLVGYGYTF. V gene TRBV12-3 or TRBV12-4 combines with J gene TRBJ1-2; 9 bases align to TRBD1. The J segment lost 4 bases and the V segment lost 4 bases, leaving 10 bases of the junction unmatched. The CDR3 totals 16 residues.

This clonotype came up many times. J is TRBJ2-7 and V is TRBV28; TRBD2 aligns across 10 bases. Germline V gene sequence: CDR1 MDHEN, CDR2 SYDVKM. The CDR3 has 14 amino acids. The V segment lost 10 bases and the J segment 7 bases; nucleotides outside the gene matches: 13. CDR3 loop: CATLTAGGPREQYF. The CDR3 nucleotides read TGTGCCACCCTGACAGCGGGAGGGCCTAGGGAGCAGTACTTC. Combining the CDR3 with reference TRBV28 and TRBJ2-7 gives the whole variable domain DVKVTQSSRYLVKRTGEKVFLECVQDMDHENMFWYRQDPGLGLRLIYFSYDVKMKEKGDIPEGYSVSREKKERFSLILESASTNQTSMYLCATLTAGGPREQYFGPGTRLTVT.

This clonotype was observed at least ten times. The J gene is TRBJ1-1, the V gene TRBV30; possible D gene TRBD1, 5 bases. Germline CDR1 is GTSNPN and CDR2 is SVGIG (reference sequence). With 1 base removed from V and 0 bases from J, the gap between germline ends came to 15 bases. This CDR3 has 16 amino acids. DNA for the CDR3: TGTGCCTGGAGTGCACGCAGGTTGGGACTGAACACTGAAGCTTTCTTT. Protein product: CAWSARRLGLNTEAFF.

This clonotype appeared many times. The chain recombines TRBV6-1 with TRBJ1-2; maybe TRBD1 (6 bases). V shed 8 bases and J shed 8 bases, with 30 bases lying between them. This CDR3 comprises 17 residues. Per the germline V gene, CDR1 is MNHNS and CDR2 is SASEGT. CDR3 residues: CASVGAAAWGGSHGYTF. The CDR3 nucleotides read TGTGCCAGCGTGGGGGCTGCGGCCTGGGGGGGAAGCCACGGCTACACCTTC.

The CDR3 sequence: CASSQDWAGGNYGYTF. The CDR3, as DNA: TGTGCCAGCAGCCAAGATTGGGCAGGTGGAAACTATGGCTACACCTTC. J is TRBJ1-2 and V is TRBV3-1; D call uncertain. This CDR3 comprises 16 residues. The germline gives CDR1 LGHDT, CDR2 YNNKEL (reference sequence). Trimming shortened V by 0 bases and J by 2 bases, and 13 bases separated the two germline ends.

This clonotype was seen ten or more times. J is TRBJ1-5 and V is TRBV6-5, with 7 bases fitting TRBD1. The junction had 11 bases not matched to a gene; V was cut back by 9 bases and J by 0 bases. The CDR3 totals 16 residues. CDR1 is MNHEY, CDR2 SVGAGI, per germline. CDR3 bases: TGTGCCAGAAGCACTGTTGACAGGGATAGCAATCAGCCCCAGCATTTT. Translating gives CARSTVDRDSNQPQHF.

CDR3 region: CSARGEGAAYEQYF. The CDR3 DNA is TGCAGTGCTAGAGGGGAGGGGGCGGCGTACGAGCAGTACTTC. The V and J genes are TRBV20-1 and TRBJ2-7, with D possibly called TRBD1 or TRBD2 (7 bases each). Trimming removed 1 base at V and 4 bases at J, with 14 bases between. The CDR3 sequence is 14 residues long. Germline V gives CDR1 DFQATT, CDR2 SNEGSKA (reference sequence).

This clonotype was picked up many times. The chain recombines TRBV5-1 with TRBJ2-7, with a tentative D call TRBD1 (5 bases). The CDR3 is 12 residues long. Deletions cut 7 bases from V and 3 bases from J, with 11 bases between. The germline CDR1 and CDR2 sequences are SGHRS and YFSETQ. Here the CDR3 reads CASVGEGYEQYF. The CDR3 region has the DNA TGCGCCAGCGTAGGGGAAGGCTACGAGCAGTACTTC.

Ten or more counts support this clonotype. CDR3 region: CASWRGMNTEAFF. CDR3 sequence (DNA): TGTGCCAGCTGGAGGGGCATGAACACTGAAGCTTTCTTT. This chain links TRBV2 with TRBJ1-1, with D possibly being TRBD1 (5 bases). The length of the CDR3 is 13 residues. CDR1 is SNHLY, CDR2 FYNNEI, per germline. Deletions cut 8 bases from V and 0 bases from J, with 10 bases between.

CDR3 nucleotide sequence: TGTGCCAGCAGCCAAGATCCAGCGACTAGCGGAGCCCCCTACGAGCAGTACTTC. Encoded protein: CASSQDPATSGAPYEQYF. The gene calls are TRBV3-1 and TRBJ2-7; 9 bases map to TRBD2. J was trimmed by 2 bases and V by 0 bases; bases with no gene match: 11. Germline V gene data show CDR1 as LGHDT and CDR2 as YNNKEL (reference sequence). The CDR3 is 18 residues long.

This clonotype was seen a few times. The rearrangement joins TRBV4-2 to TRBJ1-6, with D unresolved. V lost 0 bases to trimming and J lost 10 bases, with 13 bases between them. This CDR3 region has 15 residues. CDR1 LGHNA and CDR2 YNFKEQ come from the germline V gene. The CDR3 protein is CASSQEIHGSSPLHF. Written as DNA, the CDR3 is TGTGCCAGCAGCCAAGAGATTCATGGGTCCTCACCCCTCCACTTT.

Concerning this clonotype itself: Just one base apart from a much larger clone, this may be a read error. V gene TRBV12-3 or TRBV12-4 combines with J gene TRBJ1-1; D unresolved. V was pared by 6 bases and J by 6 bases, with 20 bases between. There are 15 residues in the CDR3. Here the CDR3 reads CASSPPRQEKSEAFF. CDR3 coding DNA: TGTGCCAGCAGCCCGCCTAGGCAGGAGAAATCTGAAGCTTTCTTT.

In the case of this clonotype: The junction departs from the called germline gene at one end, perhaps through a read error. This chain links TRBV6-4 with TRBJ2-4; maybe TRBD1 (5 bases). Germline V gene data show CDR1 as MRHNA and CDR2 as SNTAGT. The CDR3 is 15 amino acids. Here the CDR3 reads CAISVPPRDKNIQYF. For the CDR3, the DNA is TGTGCCATCAGTGTCCCCCCCAGGGATAAAAACATTCAGTACTTC.

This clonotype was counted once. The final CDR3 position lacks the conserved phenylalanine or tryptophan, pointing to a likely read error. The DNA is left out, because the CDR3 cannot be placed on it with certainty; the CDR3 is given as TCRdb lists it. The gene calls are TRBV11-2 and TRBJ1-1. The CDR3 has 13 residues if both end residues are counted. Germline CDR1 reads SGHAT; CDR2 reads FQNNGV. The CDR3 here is CASSSTWSTEACL.

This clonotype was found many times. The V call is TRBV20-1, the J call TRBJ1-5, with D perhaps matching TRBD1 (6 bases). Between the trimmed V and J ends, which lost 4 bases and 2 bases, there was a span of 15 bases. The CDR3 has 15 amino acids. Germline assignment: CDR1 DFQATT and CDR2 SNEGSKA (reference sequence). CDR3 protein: CSAMRGAGGNQPQHF. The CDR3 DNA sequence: TGCAGTGCTATGCGGGGGGCAGGGGGCAATCAGCCCCAGCATTTT.